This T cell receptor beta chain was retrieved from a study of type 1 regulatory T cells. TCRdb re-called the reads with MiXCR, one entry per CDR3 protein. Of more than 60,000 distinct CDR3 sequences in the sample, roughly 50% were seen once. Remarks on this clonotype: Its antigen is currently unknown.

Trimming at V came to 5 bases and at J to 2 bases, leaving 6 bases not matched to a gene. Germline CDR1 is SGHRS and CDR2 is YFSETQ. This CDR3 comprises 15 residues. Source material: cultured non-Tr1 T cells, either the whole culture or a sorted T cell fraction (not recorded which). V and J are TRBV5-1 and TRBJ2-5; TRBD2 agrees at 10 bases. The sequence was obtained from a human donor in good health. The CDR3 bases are TGCGCCAGCAGTTCTCAGCGGGGGGGACAAGAGACCCAGTACTTC. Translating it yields CASSSQRGGQETQYF. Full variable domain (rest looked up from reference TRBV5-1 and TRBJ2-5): KAGVTQTPRYLIKTRGQQVTLSCSPISGHRSVSWYQQTPGQGLQFLFEYFSETQRNKGNFPGRFSGRQFSNSRSEMNVSTLELGDSALYLCASSSQRGGQETQYFGPGTRLLVL.